Listed below are T cell receptor beta chains from one sample, sequenced in a study of T-cell memory formation after mild COVID-19. TCRdb re-called the 5' RACE reads with MiXCR, one entry per CDR3 protein. Among around 450,000 distinct CDR3 sequences listed, 15% to 25% were seen once. The sample taken for sequencing was PBMCs or a T cell subset sorted from them (not recorded which). All receptors derive from an adult woman who had mild COVID-19 (a few samples of this study predate the infection). Cell type and time point are not known. The CDR3 runs from the conserved cysteine through the conserved F or W. D genes are given only for firm matches. Expanded clones get a size class; other rows say once, few or many, or leave the size out.

TRBV7-8,TRBD1,-,16,TRBJ1-1,TGTGCCAGCAGCCTCTTGTCACAGGGGGAGAACACTGAAGCTTTCTTT,CASSLLSQGENTEAFF
TRBV20-1,TRBD1,-,16,TRBJ1-5,TGCAGTGCTAGAGGTACAGGGGCCCCGAGCAATCAGCCCCAGCATTTT,CSARGTGAPSNQPQHF
TRBV7-2,TRBD2,few,15,TRBJ2-3,TGTGCCAGCAGCCTGGGACTAGCGTGGGCGGATACGCAGTATTTT,CASSLGLAWADTQYF
TRBV1,-,-,17,TRBJ1-6,TGCACCAGCAGCCAAGAGGGGCAGCGGGGGGCGAATTCACCCCTCCACTTT,CTSSQEGQRGANSPLHF
TRBV9,-,-,14,TRBJ1-4,TGTGCCAGCGGGCGACAGAAAAATAATGAAAAACTGTTTTTT,CASGRQKNNEKLFF
TRBV7-2,-,few,14,TRBJ2-5,TGTGCCAGCAGCCTCTATTCTAATGTAGAGACCCAGTACTTC,CASSLYSNVETQYF
TRBV5-1,-,few,16,TRBJ1-2,TGCGCCAGCAGCCTCCAGCACCGAGGGTCGATATCTGGCTACACCTTC,CASSLQHRGSISGYTF
TRBV13,TRBD2,few,16,TRBJ2-5,TGTGCCAGCAGCTACGGGACTAGCGGGAACCAAGAGACCCAGTACTTC,CASSYGTSGNQETQYF
TRBV6-5,-,few,11,TRBJ2-5,TGTGCCAGCAGTTACTTGGAGACCCAGTACTTC,CASSYLETQYF
TRBV18,-,few,16,TRBJ2-7,TGTGCCAGCTCACCGCAGGATCCGGGACACGGGTACGAGCAGTACTTC,CASSPQDPGHGYEQYF
TRBV4-1,-,-,15,TRBJ1-1,TGCGCCAGCAGCCAACGACAGACATTGAACACTGAAGCTTTCTTT,CASSQRQTLNTEAFF
TRBV11-2,TRBD1,few,16,TRBJ1-1,TGTGCCAGCAGCCGAGGCCGAGGGACAGGGAACACTGAAGCTTTCTTT,CASSRGRGTGNTEAFF
TRBV7-8,-,few,17,TRBJ2-3,TGTGCCAGCAGCTTATATGGGGGGGCGAAGAGCACAGATACGCAGTATTTT,CASSLYGGAKSTDTQYF
TRBV5-1,-,few,15,TRBJ1-1,TGCGCCAGCAGCTCGGGACCTGTGGAAAACACTGAAGCTTTCTTT,CASSSGPVENTEAFF
TRBV5-6,-,few,12,TRBJ2-7,TGTGCCAGCAGCTTAACAGTCTACGAGCAGTACTTC,CASSLTVYEQYF
TRBV6-6,-,-,17,TRBJ2-1,TGTGCCAGCACTCACCTAGGCGGGGTGAGCTCCTACAATGAGCAGTTCTTC,CASTHLGGVSSYNEQFF
TRBV3-1,-,few,11,TRBJ2-7,TGTGCCAGCAGCACCCTGGAGAAGCAGTACTTC,CASSTLEKQYF
TRBV29-1,-,-,12,TRBJ2-4,TGCAGCGTTGAAGAAGGTCGGAACATTCAGTACTTC,CSVEEGRNIQYF
TRBV5-1,-,few,15,TRBJ2-2,TGCGCCAGCAGCTTGCTTGAGGGGAACACCGGGGAGCTGTTTTTT,CASSLLEGNTGELFF
TRBV4-2,TRBD2,few,16,TRBJ2-7,TGTGCCAGCAGCCAGCTAGCGGGGGGTACTTCCTACGAGCAGTACTTC,CASSQLAGGTSYEQYF
TRBV7-9,-,few,13,TRBJ1-2,TGTGCCAGCAGCTTAGGTTGGTCCTATGGCTACACCTTC,CASSLGWSYGYTF
TRBV12-3/TRBV12-4,TRBD1,few,13,TRBJ2-1,TGTGCCAGCAGTTTAGCCCCGGGACAGGGGAAGTTCTTC,CASSLAPGQGKFF
TRBV12-3/TRBV12-4,-,-,13,TRBJ2-7,TGTGCCAGCCGGGGCAGGGTTTCCTACGAGCAGTACTTC,CASRGRVSYEQYF
TRBV9,TRBD1,once,17,TRBJ2-3,TGTGCCAGCAGCCCCTGGGAGAGACAGGGGAGCACAGATACGCAGTATTTT,CASSPWERQGSTDTQYF
TRBV11-1,-,few,16,TRBJ2-3,TGTGCCAGCAGCTTAGGGGGATGGCACAGGGCAGATACGCAGTATTTT,CASSLGGWHRADTQYF
TRBV11-3,TRBD2,few,19,TRBJ2-3,TGTGCCAGCAGCTACGGACTAGCGGGAGGAGGGGGGAGCACAGATACGCAGTATTTT,CASSYGLAGGGGSTDTQYF
TRBV6-5,TRBD1,-,14,TRBJ1-2,TGTGCCAGCAGTTCAGGGGGCGTAGACTATGGCTACACCTTC,CASSSGGVDYGYTF
TRBV7-9,-,-,17,TRBJ1-1,TGTGCCAGCAGCTCCACCCACGTAACAATGCGAGACACTGAAGCTTTCTTT,CASSSTHVTMRDTEAFF
TRBV20-1,-,-,13,TRBJ2-5,TGCAGTGCCACCTCCACAGCGCAAGAGACCCAGTACTTC,CSATSTAQETQYF
TRBV7-3,TRBD1,-,15,TRBJ1-2,TGTGCCAGCAGCTTATACGACAGGGTTAGCTATGGCTACACCTTC,CASSLYDRVSYGYTF
TRBV15,-,-,12,TRBJ2-1,TGTGCCACCAGCATACACGTCAATGAGCAGTTCTTC,CATSIHVNEQFF
TRBV2,TRBD2,-,15,TRBJ2-3,TGTGCCAGCAGTGTGGATGGGGGACTAGGGGATACGCAGTATTTT,CASSVDGGLGDTQYF
TRBV7-9,TRBD2,-,17,TRBJ2-1,TGTGCCAGCAGCTCCACCATAGCGGGAGAGGGGGGCAATGAGCAGTTCTTC,CASSSTIAGEGGNEQFF
TRBV9,-,few,13,TRBJ1-1,TGTGCCAGCAGCGTTCAGGCGCACACTGAAGCTTTCTTT,CASSVQAHTEAFF